This T cell receptor beta chain was recorded in a study of blood T cell repertoires in COVID-19. Study-level background: Both acute and convalescent COVID-19 samples were obtained from the United States, Italy and Spain. In each case, the material was cDNA or gDNA derived from T cells, B-cell-depleted T cells, or PBMCs.

V dropped 1 base and J dropped 7 bases, with 20 bases sitting between them. The CDR3 runs 17 residues. Germline CDR1 reads LNHDA; CDR2 reads SQIVND (reference sequence). Authors' methods: Reference gene primer amplification gave estimated nucleated cell counts. TCRdb keeps only in-frame clones here, not all; method: immunoSEQ multiplex PCR. Clone size and V and J calls were adopted from that table, with D and trimming inferred from the DNA. The sample yields under 90,000 clones, around three quarters seen once. This receptor was taken from a man over 45 with active or convalescent COVID-19. Sequencing used peripheral blood. The J gene is TRBJ1-5, the V gene TRBV19; perhaps TRBD1 as D (6 bases). In DNA, the CDR3 is TGTGCCAGTAGTATAGCCGCCCCCTACAGGGAGCGCCAGCCCCAGCATTTT. Protein sequence: CASSIAAPYRERQPQHF.